This TCR beta chain emerged from a study of post-analysis software for immune sequencing data. Unique molecular identifiers had been added to the TCR beta cDNA libraries. MiXCR was run by TCRdb on the PCR reads, yielding one entry per CDR3 protein. The sample holds over 150,000 distinct CDR3 sequences, about 32% seen once. This TCR came from a girl aged 5-17 years with multiple sclerosis. The sequenced material came from blood.

This CDR3 reads CASSFLTDSNQPQHF. The CDR3 region has the DNA TGTGCCAGCAGCTTCCTGACAGATAGCAATCAGCCCCAGCATTTT. This chain joins TRBV7-2 and TRBJ1-5; possible D gene TRBD1, 5 bases. The germline V gene has CDR1 SGHTA and CDR2 FQGNSA. Trimming pared 3 bases from V and 0 bases from J, leaving 9 bases between. There are 15 residues in the CDR3.